One sample yielded the 27 T cell receptor beta chains listed below, sequenced in a study of beta chain features in type 1 diabetes. Reverse transcribing all isolated RNA meant expressed TCRB transcripts were sequenced. Clones were read by immunoSEQ multiplex PCR, and TCRdb kept only the in-frame ones, dropping some. Of 130,000 to 150,000 clones listed, roughly 10% are singletons. Sample: naive CD4+ T cells from blood. These receptors originate from a man between 18 and 35 years old in good health.

Turning to this clone: Mismatch with germline at one junction end may stem from a read error. The rearrangement joins TRBV9 to TRBJ1-6; possible D gene TRBD1, 5 bases. CDR1 and CDR2 from the germline V gene are SGDLS and YYNGEE. The CDR3 sequence is 14 residues long. The DNA for the CDR3 is TGTGCCAGCACCCGGGACTTCTCTAATTCACCCCGCCACTTT. The encoded protein is CASTRDFSNSPRHF.

The rearrangement joins TRBV5-1 to TRBJ1-4; D is ambiguous. The V and J ends lost 4 bases and 3 bases respectively, with 16 bases between them. Germline V CDR1 and CDR2: SGHRS, YFSETQ. This CDR3 region has 16 residues. The CDR3 region is CASSEGTTPANEKLFF. For the CDR3, the DNA is TGCGCCAGCAGCGAGGGTACTACCCCAGCTAATGAAAAACTGTTTTTT. The variable domain in full, completed from reference TRBV5-1 and TRBJ1-4, reads KAGVTQTPRYLIKTRGQQVTLSCSPISGHRSVSWYQQTPGQGLQFLFEYFSETQRNKGNFPGRFSGRQFSNSRSEMNVSTLELGDSALYLCASSEGTTPANEKLFFGSGTQLSVL.

This rearrangement joins TRBV18 to TRBJ2-1; 8 bases align to TRBD2. CDR3 size: 15 residues. With V trimmed by 3 bases and J by 7 bases, 8 bases remained unmatched. The germline V gene encodes CDR1 KGHSH and CDR2 LQKENI. The CDR3 loop is CASSPTVAGSNEQFF. The CDR3 DNA sequence: TGTGCCAGCTCACCGACGGTAGCGGGGAGTAATGAGCAGTTCTTC.

The chain couples TRBV19 to TRBJ2-7; 8 bases fit TRBD1. V lost 6 bases to trimming and J lost 3 bases; unmatched junction nucleotides: 10. The CDR3 runs to 15 residues. Germline CDR1 and CDR2: LNHDA and SQIVND (reference sequence). The CDR3 coding sequence is TGTGCCAGTAGGAACCCCGGGACAGGCCTCTACGAGCAGTACTTC. This translates into CASRNPGTGLYEQYF.

This clone has just a few counts. The V call is TRBV5-1, the J call TRBJ2-5; 8 bases line up with TRBD1. This CDR3 region has 13 residues. Germline values: CDR1 SGHRS, CDR2 YFSETQ. Germline trimming cut 3 bases from V and 4 bases from J; bases unmatched to any gene: 2. CDR3 nucleotide sequence: TGCGCCAGCAGCTACGGACAGGGAGAGACCCAGTACTTC. It translates to CASSYGQGETQYF.

This clone showed up just a few times. This chain connects TRBV28 to TRBJ2-1; TRBD1 aligns across 10 bases. Per the germline V gene, CDR1 is MDHEN and CDR2 is SYDVKM. V lost 6 bases and J lost 6; bases outside the gene matches: 8. The CDR3 covers 15 residues. CDR3 nucleotide sequence: TGTGCCAGCAGCCGCGGACAGGGGGAGGCCAATGAGCAGTTCTTC. Translating gives CASSRGQGEANEQFF.

The rearrangement joins TRBV7-2 to TRBJ2-3; TRBD1 agrees at 9 bases. Germline CDR1 is SGHTA and CDR2 is FQGNSA. V lost 4 bases, J lost 4 bases, and 12 bases stayed unmatched. CDR3 length equals 17 residues. The chain's CDR3 is CASSSSRQGVASDTQYF. CDR3 nucleotide sequence: TGTGCCAGCAGCTCTTCTAGACAGGGGGTTGCGTCAGATACGCAGTATTTT.

In this sample, this clone turned up a few times. This chain's CDR3 is CASSLGTSGGSYEQYF. In nucleotides, the CDR3 is TGTGCCAGCAGCTTAGGGACTAGCGGGGGGTCCTACGAGCAGTACTTC. The chain combines TRBV5-4 with TRBJ2-7, with 15 bases lining up with TRBD2. V trimming: 2 bases; J trimming: 1 base; junction bases outside the gene matches: 1. Germline V lookup: CDR1 SGHNT, CDR2 YYREEE (reference sequence). The CDR3 sequence is 16 residues long.

The chain employs TRBV7-7 and TRBJ2-5, with 12 nucleotides matching TRBD2. In germline, CDR1 is SSHAT, CDR2 FNYEAQ (reference sequence). This CDR3 has 15 residues. The V gene end was trimmed by 5 bases and the J gene end by 5 bases; junction bases not matched to a gene: 6. The CDR3 DNA sequence: TGTGCCAGCAGCACCGGACTAGCGGGGCAGGAGACCCAGTACTTC. Protein: CASSTGLAGQETQYF.

This chain links TRBV18 with TRBJ2-5; the match to TRBD2 covers 7 bases. This CDR3 has 15 residues. The germline gives CDR1 KGHSH, CDR2 LQKENI. The V segment lost 3 bases and the J segment 4 bases; nucleotides outside the gene matches: 8. The CDR3 DNA sequence: TGTGCCAGCTCACCCGGTGGCAGGGAGGGAGAGACCCAGTACTTC. Encoded protein: CASSPGGREGETQYF.

The V and J genes are TRBV11-2 and TRBJ2-7, with D maybe TRBD2 (5 bases). Trimming removed 5 bases from V and 0 bases from J, with 14 bases in between. Germline-derived CDR1 and CDR2 are SGHAT and FQNNGV. The CDR3 runs 15 residues. The CDR3 region has the DNA TGTGCCAGCAGCCCCAAGAGGGTTAGCTCCTACGAGCAGTACTTC. This codes for CASSPKRVSSYEQYF.

In this sample, this clone turned up a few times. This chain links TRBV5-1 with TRBJ2-1; TRBD2 matches at 15 bases. Germline V gene sequence: CDR1 SGHRS, CDR2 YFSETQ. CDR3 length: 17 amino acids. V shed 5 bases and J 4 bases; nucleotides not matched to a gene: 7. The chain's CDR3 is CASRRTSGGGVYNEQFF. CDR3 DNA: TGCGCCAGCAGAAGGACTAGCGGGGGGGGAGTATACAATGAGCAGTTCTTC.

The chain couples TRBV4-2 to TRBJ1-4; D is perhaps TRBD1 (6 bases). CDR3 size: 18 residues. CDR1 is LGHNA, CDR2 YNFKEQ, per germline. The V end was cut by 4 bases, the J end by 0 bases, with 18 bases between. This CDR3 is CASSREGARGSTNEKLFF. Written as DNA, the CDR3 is TGTGCCAGCAGCCGAGAAGGGGCCAGGGGATCAACTAATGAAAAACTGTTTTTT.

This clone was detected many times. The chain carries TRBV7-2 and TRBJ2-3, with 9 bases that match TRBD2. V was clipped by 1 base and J by 1 base; unmatched bases: 0. The CDR3 spans 15 residues. Germline CDR1 reads SGHTA; CDR2 reads FQGNSA. The CDR3 DNA sequence: TGTGCCAGCAGCTTAGGACTAGCGGGCACAGATACGCAGTATTTT. Residues: CASSLGLAGTDTQYF.

The rearrangement links TRBV18 to TRBJ1-6; D remains ambiguous. The CDR3 runs 16 residues. The ends were cut back, 2 bases at V and 5 bases at J, with 13 bases in the middle. In germline, CDR1 is KGHSH, CDR2 LQKENI. Here the CDR3 DNA reads TGTGCCAGCTCACCATCCTGGACTGTGGATAATTCACCCCTCCACTTT. Its protein is CASSPSWTVDNSPLHF.

This clone was seen at least ten times. V and J are TRBV29-1 and TRBJ2-5; D may be TRBD2 (6 bases). Trimming shortened V by 1 base and J by 1 base, and 7 bases separated the two germline ends. The V gene's germline CDR1 is SQVTM and CDR2 ANQGSEA. This CDR3 comprises 13 residues. CDR3 nucleotide sequence: TGCAGCGTTGAAGGCGGGGCCCAAGAGACCCAGTACTTC. Amino acids: CSVEGGAQETQYF.

J is TRBJ1-5 and V is TRBV19; tentative D call: TRBD1 (6 bases). With 6 bases removed from V and 5 bases from J, the gap between germline ends came to 17 bases. The germline CDR1 and CDR2 sequences are LNHDA and SQIVND (reference sequence). CDR3 length equals 15 residues. CDR3 amino acids: CASRLAGALHQPQHF. The CDR3 DNA sequence: TGTGCCAGTAGACTCGCAGGGGCCCTCCATCAGCCCCAGCATTTT.

Ten or more counts support this clone. The chain carries TRBV29-1 and TRBJ2-3, with a possible D match to TRBD1 (5 bases). This CDR3 spans 13 amino acids. Deletions cut 6 bases from V and 6 bases from J, with 16 bases between. Germline CDR1 SQVTM, CDR2 ANQGSEA. The DNA for the CDR3 is TGCAGCGTCAGTCAGGGTAACACGGATACGCAGTATTTT. Translated, it gives CSVSQGNTDTQYF.

This clone was seen more than once but under ten times. The J gene is TRBJ1-2, the V gene TRBV5-1, with D perhaps TRBD1 (6 bases). CDR1 is SGHRS, CDR2 YFSETQ, per germline. Trimming removed 7 bases at V and 2 bases at J, with 15 bases between. The CDR3 has 14 amino acids. CDR3 nucleotide sequence: TGCGCCAGCGGGGTCGGGGGGGCCAACTATGGCTACACCTTC. It yields the protein CASGVGGANYGYTF.

The chain links TRBV5-8 to TRBJ2-1; perhaps TRBD1 as D (5 bases). In germline, CDR1 is SGHTS, CDR2 YDEGEE. The V end lost 0 bases, the J end lost 0 bases, and 10 bases lay between the germline ends. The CDR3 sequence is 16 residues long. CDR3 sequence: CASSLGTSLSYNEQFF. CDR3 sequence (DNA): TGTGCCAGCAGCTTGGGGACATCTCTCTCCTACAATGAGCAGTTCTTC.

The V gene is TRBV7-9, the J gene TRBJ2-2; 10 bases fit TRBD2. The germline V gene has CDR1 SEHNR and CDR2 FQNEAQ (reference sequence). After removal of 5 bases from V and 4 bases from J, the junction contained 7 bases not matched to a gene. CDR3 length: 16 amino acids. The CDR3 region is CASSLPSGGLTGELFF. The CDR3 DNA is TGTGCCAGCAGCCTACCTAGCGGGGGTCTCACCGGGGAGCTGTTTTTT.

The chain is built from TRBV7-2 and TRBJ2-5, with 7 bases that match TRBD1. The V gene's germline CDR1 is SGHTA and CDR2 FQGNSA. The CDR3 totals 15 residues. The V gene end was trimmed by 1 base and the J gene end by 8 bases; junction bases not matched to a gene: 10. The CDR3 is CASSLDRNRGSTQYF. DNA for the CDR3: TGTGCCAGCAGCTTAGACCGAAACAGGGGCAGCACCCAGTACTTC. The variable domain in full, completed from reference TRBV7-2 and TRBJ2-5, reads GAGVSQSPSNKVTEKGKDVELRCDPISGHTALYWYRQSLGQGLEFLIYFQGNSAPDKSGLPSDRFSAERTGGSVSTLTIQRTQQEDSAVYLCASSLDRNRGSTQYFGPGTRLLVL.

This chain links TRBV6-5 with TRBJ2-1, with TRBD2 matching over 8 bases. Per germline, CDR1 MNHEY and CDR2 SVGAGI. Trimming at V came to 8 bases and at J to 1 base, leaving 7 bases not matched to a gene. This CDR3 is built from 15 residues. The DNA for the CDR3 is TGTGCCAGCCAAGTCGGGGGGGCATCCTACAATGAGCAGTTCTTC. It translates to CASQVGGASYNEQFF.

The gene calls are TRBV6-1 and TRBJ2-6; D perhaps matches TRBD2 (5 bases). The CDR3 extends over 15 amino acids. Looked up from germline, CDR1 is MNHNS and CDR2 is SASEGT. V lost 7 bases and J 2 bases, leaving 12 bases between the germline ends. The CDR3 coding sequence is TGTGCCAGCAACGAGGGAGTCGCTGGGGCCAACGTCCTGACTTTC. As protein: CASNEGVAGANVLTF.

The gene calls are TRBV6-5 and TRBJ1-6, with 8 bases matching TRBD1. The CDR3 length is 14 residues. Trimming removed 6 bases from V and 10 bases from J; junction bases left unmatched: 8. Germline-derived CDR1 and CDR2 are MNHEY and SVGAGI. CDR3 in amino acids: CASSGQGKGSPLHF. CDR3 bases: TGTGCCAGCAGCGGACAGGGAAAGGGATCACCCCTCCACTTT.

This clone was seen only a few times. In DNA, the CDR3 is TGCGCCAGCAGCCAACTCCCGGGGGGGAACACTGAAGCTTTCTTT. This codes for CASSQLPGGNTEAFF. J is TRBJ1-1 and V is TRBV4-1, with D possibly TRBD1 on 5 matching bases. This CDR3 contains 15 residues. Trimming left V 2 bases short and J 1 base short, with 11 bases between. Germline assignment: CDR1 MGHRA and CDR2 YSYEKL.

The sample holds many counts of this clone. The V gene is TRBV7-2, the J gene TRBJ1-2; TRBD1 agrees at 10 bases. The CDR3 has 15 residues. The V gene's germline CDR1 is SGHTA and CDR2 FQGNSA. The V and J ends lost 0 bases and 6 bases, in that order; junction bases with no gene match: 4. As DNA, the CDR3 is TGTGCCAGCAGCTTAGCAACGGGACAGGGGCATGGCTACACCTTC. It encodes CASSLATGQGHGYTF.